The entry below gives a single T cell receptor beta chain sequence along with its context. Its antigen is unidentified. The CDR3 has 15 amino acids. V lost 6 bases and J lost 6; bases outside the gene matches: 3. The germline V gene encodes CDR1 SGHTA and CDR2 FQGTGA. These data are taken from a study of T cell responses to AZD1222 COVID-19 vaccine. Regarding the study as a whole: Possibly, clonal diversity was underestimated; donors were largely white British and included more females. Baseline serostatus was positive in only a handful of AZD1222 recipients. Regions left unmutated in variants are reportedly the target of nearly half of spike-specific TCRs. Repertoire sampling occurred only after the peak T cell response.

Clones were read by immunoSEQ multiplex PCR, and TCRdb kept only the in-frame ones, dropping some. The sample lists around 65,000 clones; about 81% were seen once. The gene calls are TRBV7-3 and TRBJ2-1; TRBD2 aligns across 15 bases. The receptor was derived from an adult who received the AZD1222 COVID-19 vaccine. Specimen: peripheral blood, collected 28 days after the second AZD1222 dose. The DNA for the CDR3 is TGTGCCAGCAGTCAGGGACTAGCGGGAGGCAATGAGCAGTTCTTC. Its protein is CASSQGLAGGNEQFF.